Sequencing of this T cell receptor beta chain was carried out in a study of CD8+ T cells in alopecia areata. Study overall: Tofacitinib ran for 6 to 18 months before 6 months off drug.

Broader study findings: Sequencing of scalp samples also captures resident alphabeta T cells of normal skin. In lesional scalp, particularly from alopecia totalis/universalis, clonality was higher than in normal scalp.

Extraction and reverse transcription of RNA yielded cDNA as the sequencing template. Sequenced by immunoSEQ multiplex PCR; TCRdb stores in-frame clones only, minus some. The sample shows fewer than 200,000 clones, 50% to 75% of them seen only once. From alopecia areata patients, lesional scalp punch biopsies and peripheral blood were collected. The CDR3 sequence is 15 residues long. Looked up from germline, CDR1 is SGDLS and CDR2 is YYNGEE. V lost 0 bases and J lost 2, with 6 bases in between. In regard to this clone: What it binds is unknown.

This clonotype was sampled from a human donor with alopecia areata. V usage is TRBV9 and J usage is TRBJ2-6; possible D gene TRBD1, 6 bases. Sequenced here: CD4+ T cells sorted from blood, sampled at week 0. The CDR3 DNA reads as TGTGCCAGCAGCGTAGACAGGGCTGGGGCCAACGTCCTGACTTTC. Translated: CASSVDRAGANVLTF.